Sequencing of this TCR beta chain was carried out in a study of T cells in Graves' hyperthyroidism and ophthalmopathy. Clinical symptoms, serum thyroxine and TRAb, thyroid ultrasound and orbital computed tomography were used for the diagnoses. RNA transcripts were the template for amplifying TCR beta CDR3 regions. HTBI primers were employed in a first-round RT-PCR of the TCR CDR3. TCRdb independently ran MiXCR on the multiplex PCR reads; one entry per CDR3 protein. The table has around 600,000 distinct CDR3 sequences, approximately 14% seen once; the top ten hold 6.5% to 9%. The germline gives CDR1 SGHDT, CDR2 YYEEEE. Germline trimming cut 4 bases from V and 0 bases from J; bases unmatched to any gene: 12. This CDR3 has 19 residues.

Source material: blood. The sequence derives from a woman aged 18-29 years with Graves' ophthalmopathy. The chain joins TRBV5-6 to TRBJ2-1; the match to TRBD2 covers 11 bases. CDR3: CASSPSLAGGLSSYNEQFF. The CDR3 region has the DNA TGTGCCAGCAGCCCGAGTCTAGCGGGAGGCCTCAGCTCCTACAATGAGCAGTTCTTC. The complete variable domain, with remaining parts taken from reference TRBV5-6 and TRBJ2-1, reads DAGVTQSPTHLIKTRGQQVTLRCSPKSGHDTVSWYQQALGQGPQFIFQYYEEEERQRGNFPDRFSGHQFPNYSSELNVNALLLGDSALYLCASSPSLAGGLSSYNEQFFGPGTRLTVL.